This is a list of T cell receptor beta chains from one sample in a study of beta chain features in type 1 diabetes. Repertoires were generated with immunoSEQ multiplex PCR, while TCRdb's copy carries only in-frame clones and drops some. The repertoire includes about 130,000 clones, about a tenth of them detected once, and 0.68% sits in the top ten. Sequencing used central memory CD4+ T cells from blood. All receptors come from a man between 18 and 29 years old in good health. The CDR3 runs from the conserved cysteine through the conserved F or W. A D gene is named only where the DNA matches it firmly. Not all rows give a size; the values are once, few, many and, for expanded clones, a class.

V	J	size	D	CDR3	DNA
TRBV7-3	TRBJ2-7	.	TRBD2	CASSLSLAGTYEQYF	TGTGCCAGCAGCTTAAGTCTAGCGGGGACTTACGAGCAGTACTTC
TRBV7-7	TRBJ2-5	.	.	CASSPTGQETQYF	TGTGCCAGCAGCCCGACAGGACAAGAGACCCAGTACTTC
TRBV5-1	TRBJ2-5	.	TRBD1	CASSTARITGVGQETQYF	TGCGCCAGCAGCACCGCACGGATAACAGGGGTAGGGCAAGAGACCCAGTACTTC
TRBV21-1	TRBJ2-2	.	.	CASGVPGTVYTGELFF	TGTGCCAGCGGAGTCCCCGGGACTGTCTACACCGGGGAGCTGTTTTTT
TRBV9	TRBJ2-1	.	TRBD2	CASSPSGASYNEQFF	TGTGCCAGCAGCCCTAGCGGGGCCTCCTACAATGAGCAGTTCTTC
TRBV9	TRBJ2-3	few	TRBD2	CASSEGLAGGGSTDTQYF	TGTGCCAGCAGCGAAGGACTAGCGGGGGGAGGTAGCACAGATACGCAGTATTTT
TRBV5-1	TRBJ2-7	.	.	CASSLSHLYEQYF	TGCGCCAGCAGCTTGTCGCACCTCTACGAGCAGTACTTC
TRBV19	TRBJ2-5	.	TRBD1	CASSQDRGETQYF	TGTGCCAGTAGCCAGGACAGGGGAGAGACCCAGTACTTC
TRBV7-2	TRBJ2-3	.	TRBD1	CASSKNRGDTQYF	TGTGCCAGCAGCAAAAACAGGGGAGATACGCAGTATTTT
TRBV7-6	TRBJ1-1	.	.	CASSLARLQGEVETEAFF	TGTGCCAGCAGCTTAGCCCGATTACAGGGAGAGGTCGAAACTGAAGCTTTCTTT
TRBV6-4	TRBJ1-6	few	.	CASSEGQINSPLHF	TGTGCCAGCAGTGAAGGACAGATTAATTCACCCCTCCACTTT
TRBV25-1	TRBJ2-7	.	TRBD2	CASQGLAGFEQYF	TGTGCCAGCCAGGGACTAGCGGGGTTCGAGCAGTACTTC
TRBV5-1	TRBJ1-5	many	TRBD1	CASSIGQGRQPQHF	TGCGCCAGCAGCATCGGACAGGGTAGGCAGCCCCAGCATTTT
TRBV5-4	TRBJ1-3	few	.	CASSPGGIRSGNTIYF	TGTGCCAGCAGCCCCGGAGGGATCCGCTCTGGAAACACCATATATTTT
TRBV9	TRBJ2-7	few	TRBD1	CASSPLGQGYEQYF	TGTGCCAGCAGCCCTCTGGGACAGGGATACGAGCAGTACTTC
TRBV6-6	TRBJ2-5	.	.	CAISIGQGGKTQYF	TGTGCCATAAGTATCGGCCAGGGTGGTAAGACCCAGTACTTC
TRBV7-9	TRBJ2-7	.	TRBD1	CASSPPRTGTYEQYF	TGTGCCAGCAGCCCCCCAAGGACAGGGACCTACGAGCAGTACTTC
TRBV7-9	TRBJ2-1	few	TRBD2	CASSPRLADNEQFF	TGTGCCAGCAGCCCTCGACTAGCGGACAATGAGCAGTTCTTC
TRBV5-4	TRBJ2-2	.	.	CASSIDSANTGELFF	TGTGCCAGCAGTATTGACAGCGCGAACACCGGGGAGCTGTTTTTT
TRBV2	TRBJ2-7	few	TRBD2	CASKVTSGGTYEQYF	TGTGCCAGCAAAGTGACTAGCGGGGGGACCTACGAGCAGTACTTC
TRBV11-2	TRBJ1-2	.	.	CASSLNIYGYTF	TGTGCCAGCAGCTTAAACATCTATGGCTACACCTTC
TRBV30	TRBJ2-7	.	.	CAWGAGPYEQYF	TGTGCCTGGGGGGCAGGGCCCTACGAGCAGTACTTC
TRBV5-1	TRBJ2-7	many	TRBD1	CASNRQGEAYEQYF	TGCGCCAGCAATAGACAGGGGGAAGCCTACGAGCAGTACTTC
TRBV7-6	TRBJ2-1	many	.	CASSLARSSREQFF	TGTGCCAGCAGCTTGGCGCGCAGCTCCAGGGAGCAGTTCTTC
TRBV7-2	TRBJ2-5	many	TRBD2	CASSPGPSGGGQETQYF	TGTGCCAGCAGCCCCGGGCCTAGCGGGGGAGGCCAAGAGACCCAGTACTTC
TRBV7-9	TRBJ1-5	.	TRBD1	CASSLTQGAENQPQHF	TGTGCCAGCAGCTTGACACAGGGGGCCGAGAATCAGCCCCAGCATTTT
TRBV25-1	TRBJ2-1	few	TRBD2	CASSLFGGDNEQFF	TGTGCCAGCAGCCTCTTCGGGGGGGACAATGAGCAGTTCTTC
TRBV18	TRBJ2-3	.	.	CASSSRGYTDTQYF	TGTGCCAGCTCATCGCGGGGTTACACAGATACGCAGTATTTT
TRBV20-1	TRBJ2-5	many	.	CSGGPGETQYF	TGCAGCGGGGGACCGGGAGAGACCCAGTACTTC
TRBV25-1	TRBJ1-3	.	TRBD1	CASSDWDSGVSGNTIYF	TGTGCCAGCAGTGATTGGGACAGTGGGGTCTCTGGAAACACCATATATTTT
TRBV2	TRBJ1-5	few	.	CASSKDSNQPQHF	TGTGCCAGCAGCAAAGACTCAAATCAGCCCCAGCATTTT
TRBV29-1	TRBJ2-3	many	TRBD2	CSVERVAGGTDTQYF	TGCAGCGTTGAACGAGTAGCGGGGGGCACAGATACGCAGTATTTT
TRBV2	TRBJ1-3	few	TRBD1	CASSSDRGGNTIYF	TGTGCCAGCAGCTCCGACAGGGGGGGAAACACCATATATTTT
TRBV18	TRBJ1-4	few	.	CASSIRGRTTNEKLFF	TGTGCCAGCTCCATAAGAGGCAGAACAACTAATGAAAAACTGTTTTTT
TRBV7-2	TRBJ2-5	.	TRBD2	CASRIGLLAGGQETQYF	TGTGCCAGCAGGATAGGGTTGCTAGCGGGGGGCCAAGAGACCCAGTACTTC
TRBV5-8	TRBJ2-2	few	.	CASSLGQVSSNTGELFF	TGTGCCAGCAGCTTGGGACAGGTTTCTTCGAACACCGGGGAGCTGTTTTTT
TRBV5-1	TRBJ2-3	.	.	CASSEGDTQYF	TGCGCCAGCAGCGAGGGAGATACGCAGTATTTT
TRBV18	TRBJ1-1	few	.	CASSPGTGHEAFF	TGTGCCAGCTCACCCGGGACGGGACATGAAGCTTTCTTT
TRBV27	TRBJ2-2	few	TRBD1	CASRTPGQGADTGELFF	TGTGCCAGCAGAACACCCGGACAGGGGGCTGACACCGGGGAGCTGTTTTTT
TRBV5-1	TRBJ2-3	few	.	CASSPGGAGTTDTQYF	TGCGCCAGCAGCCCCGGCGGGGCAGGGACCACAGATACGCAGTATTTT
TRBV4-2	TRBJ2-1	.	TRBD2	CASSQVASGGPYNEQFF	TGTGCCAGCAGCCAAGTTGCTAGCGGGGGGCCCTACAATGAGCAGTTCTTC
TRBV10-2	TRBJ1-4	.	TRBD1	CASSESGTGGEKLFF	TGCGCCAGCAGTGAGTCGGGGACAGGGGGTGAAAAACTGTTTTTT